The next 2 T cell receptor beta chains were all read from a single sample in a study of T cell clonality in common variable immunodeficiency. Study-level findings and limits: Fewer deletions and N-nucleotide insertions were reportedly seen in common variable immunodeficiency TCR beta sequences.

For these receptors, no antigen is known. Data came from immunoSEQ multiplex PCR; TCRdb stores just in-frame clones and leaves some out. Recorded here are approximately 30,000 clones, none singletons. The specimen was peripheral blood mononuclear cells. The receptors originated from a human donor with common variable immunodeficiency.

The CDR3 is CASSLAGSSYEQYF. Incomplete CDR3 DNA: TGTGCCAGCAGCTTAGCGGGCAGCTCCTACGAG. The chain uses TRBV7-2 and TRBJ2-7; no reliable D call. The CDR3 extends 3 residues past the end of the read, so its final part is completed from the germline J gene. V was trimmed by 0 bases and J by 0 bases, leaving 6 bases between them. The CDR3 totals 14 residues. Per germline, CDR1 SGHTA and CDR2 FQGNSA.

This clone was observed a few times. The read terminates 3 residues ahead of where the CDR3 ends, so the germline J gene completes it. V gene TRBV7-9 combines with J gene TRBJ2-2; D is unresolved. Germline V gene data show CDR1 as SEHNR and CDR2 as FQNEAQ (reference sequence). This CDR3 is 13 amino acids long. V dropped 1 base and J dropped 5 bases, with 5 bases sitting between them. CDR3 region: CASSLGATGELFF. The DNA read from the CDR3 is TGTGCCAGCAGCTTAGGGGCGACCGGGGAG. The variable domain in full, completed from reference TRBV7-9 and TRBJ2-2, reads DTGVSQNPRHKITKRGQNVTFRCDPISEHNRLYWYRQTLGQGPEFLTYFQNEAQLEKSRLLSDRFSAERPKGSFSTLEIQRTEQGDSAMYLCASSLGATGELFFGEGSRLTVL.